The present T cell receptor (beta chain) was sequenced within a study of tumor-infiltrating lymphocytes in localized non-small cell lung cancer. Study background: The cohort mixed smokers and never-smokers, several histologies, and some post-neoadjuvant-chemotherapy samples.

Study results and limitations: Different pieces of the same tissue went to different assays, confounding technical variation with intratumor heterogeneity. Available tissue quantity limited TCR sequencing to a patient subset. Compared with uninvolved lung, tumors showed higher T cell infiltration by TCRbeta sequencing.

As to this clone: Its antigen is unknown.

In germline, CDR1 is MDHEN, CDR2 SYDVKM. CDR3 length: 16 residues. Trimming left V 7 bases short and J 6 bases short, with 21 bases between. Data came from immunoSEQ multiplex PCR; TCRdb stores just in-frame clones and leaves some out. The sample shows over 5,500 clones, about 80% of them seen only once. Sequencing input: uninvolved lung tissue not adjacent to the tumor. The clonotype comes from a human donor with non-small cell lung cancer. The chain is built from TRBV28 and TRBJ2-2; no clear D gene. The CDR3 is CASNLDITMSAGELFF. CDR3 in DNA: TGTGCCAGCAACTTAGACATTACAATGAGCGCCGGGGAGCTGTTTTTT.